The 27 T cell receptor beta chains given below trace back to one sample, sequenced in a study of regulatory T cells in long-lasting Graves disease. Regarding time point: newly diagnosed GD, antithyroid drugs for less than 3 months. With RNA extracted from PBMCs as input, the TCR library was made. Arm-PCR of CDR3 regions and iRepertoire HTBI primers were the basis on which TCR beta libraries were built. TCRdb analysed the multiplex PCR reads with MiXCR anew, one entry per CDR3 protein. The sample lists approximately 540,000 distinct CDR3 sequences, 12% seen once, with roughly 8.9% in the top ten. These data also formed part of another study, on T cells in Graves' hyperthyroidism and ophthalmopathy.

This specimen consisted of peripheral blood mononuclear cells (PBMCs), obtained at new diagnosis, from a patient treated with antithyroid drugs. These receptor sequences come from a woman under 40 with Graves disease.

In its sample, this clonotype was seen a few times. This clone may be a read error of a much larger clone one base away. The chain carries TRBV28 and TRBJ2-3; no clear D gene. This CDR3 is built from 16 residues. From germline, CDR1 is MDHEN and CDR2 SYDVKM. The V gene lost 3 bases and the J gene lost 5 bases, with 18 bases spanning the gap. In nucleotides, the CDR3 is TGTGCCAGCAGTTTGCATATTGCGAGAGAAGAAGATACGCAGTATTTT. It is translated as CASSLHIAREEDTQYF. Combining the CDR3 with reference TRBV28 and TRBJ2-3 gives the whole variable domain DVKVTQSSRYLVKRTGEKVFLECVQDMDHENMFWYRQDPGLGLRLIYFSYDVKMKEKGDIPEGYSVSREKKERFSLILESASTNQTSMYLCASSLHIAREEDTQYFGPGTRLTVL.

The sample holds many counts of this clonotype. The chain links TRBV11-2 to TRBJ2-3, with no clear D. The V gene lost 2 bases and the J gene lost 2 bases, with 8 bases spanning the gap. This CDR3 spans 14 amino acids. CDR1 is SGHAT, CDR2 FQNNGV, per germline. The CDR3 protein is CASSLRATTDTQYF. The CDR3 DNA reads as TGTGCCAGCAGCTTAAGGGCAACCACAGATACGCAGTATTTT. Full variable domain (remainder filled in from reference TRBV11-2 and TRBJ2-3): EAGVAQSPRYKIIEKRQSVAFWCNPISGHATLYWYQQILGQGPKLLIQFQNNGVVDDSQLPKDRFSAERLKGVDSTLKIQPAKLEDSAVYLCASSLRATTDTQYFGPGTRLTVL.

This clonotype came up many times. This chain uses TRBV10-3 with TRBJ1-2, with D possibly being TRBD1 (5 bases). V was clipped by 0 bases and J by 5 bases, with 10 bases between them. Germline CDR1 reads ENHRY; CDR2 reads SYGVKD. CDR3 size: 14 residues. The DNA of the CDR3 is TGTGCCATCAGTGAGTCCCCGGGGGAATATGGCTACACCTTC. It translates to CAISESPGEYGYTF.

V gene TRBV27 combines with J gene TRBJ2-7; D call uncertain. The CDR3 covers 13 residues. From germline, CDR1 is MNHEY and CDR2 SMNVEV (reference sequence). The V gene lost 4 bases and the J gene lost 2 bases, with 9 bases spanning the gap. In DNA, the CDR3 is TGTGCCAGCAGTTCCCTCGGACCCTACGAGCAGTACTTC. This codes for CASSSLGPYEQYF.

This clonotype was found many times. CDR3 region: CASSPPGAGDTDTQYF. In DNA, the CDR3 is TGTGCCAGCTCACCACCTGGAGCGGGAGACACAGATACGCAGTATTTT. The V and J genes are TRBV18 and TRBJ2-3; 8 nucleotides agree with TRBD2. This CDR3 has 16 amino acids. From germline, CDR1 is KGHSH and CDR2 LQKENI. The ends lost 0 bases at V and 2 bases at J; junction bases unmatched: 4.

Of note for this clonotype: This likely traces to a read error, being one base from a far larger clone. The chain uses TRBV12-3 or TRBV12-4 and TRBJ1-5; 10 bases line up with TRBD1. After removal of 8 bases from V and 5 bases from J, the junction contained 3 bases not matched to a gene. There are 13 residues in the CDR3. CDR3 region: CASAGTGDQPQHF. For the CDR3, the DNA is TGTGCCAGCGCCGGGACAGGGGATCAGCCCCAGCATTTT.

This clonotype was seen many times. The rearrangement links TRBV29-1 to TRBJ2-3, with D possibly being TRBD2 (6 bases). Germline-derived CDR1 and CDR2 are SQVTM and ANQGSEA. The length of the CDR3 is 14 residues. V lost 8 bases and J lost 4, with 19 bases in between. This CDR3 reads CSLSLGGTADTQYF. The CDR3, as DNA: TGCAGCTTATCGCTGGGCGGGACGGCAGATACGCAGTATTTT.

This clonotype came up many times. The V call is TRBV2, the J call TRBJ2-3, with 12 bases fitting TRBD1. Germline V gene sequence: CDR1 SNHLY, CDR2 FYNNEI. After removal of 8 bases from V and 9 bases from J, the junction contained 12 bases not matched to a gene. This CDR3 is built from 15 residues. The CDR3 region is CASGGPGQGAGTQYF. The DNA of the CDR3 is TGTGCCAGCGGGGGTCCGGGACAGGGGGCAGGAACGCAGTATTTT. Drawing the rest from reference TRBV2 and TRBJ2-3, the complete variable domain is EPEVTQTPSHQVTQMGQEVILRCVPISNHLYFYWYRQILGQKVEFLVSFYNNEISEKSEIFDDQFSVERPDGSNFTLKIRSTKLEDSAMYFCASGGPGQGAGTQYFGPGTRLTVL.

This clonotype has ten or more counts. CDR3 amino acids: CASSSSSSGRDVYEQYF. Written as DNA, the CDR3 is TGTGCCAGCAGCTCTTCCTCTAGCGGGAGGGATGTCTACGAGCAGTACTTC. The rearrangement joins TRBV11-2 to TRBJ2-7; TRBD2 agrees at 12 bases. The germline V gene has CDR1 SGHAT and CDR2 FQNNGV. J was trimmed by 3 bases and V by 4 bases; bases with no gene match: 10. The CDR3 sequence is 17 residues long.

This clonotype was picked up many times. The rearrangement uses TRBV19 and TRBJ1-1; D gene ambiguous. The ends were cut back, 1 base at V and 4 bases at J, with 4 bases in the middle. The CDR3 loop spans 12 amino acids. CDR1 and CDR2 (germline): LNHDA, SQIVND (reference sequence). For the CDR3, the DNA is TGTGCCAGTAGTATAGGGGTCACTGAAGCTTTCTTT. Protein: CASSIGVTEAFF.

This clonotype was seen ten or more times. This chain uses TRBV27 with TRBJ1-6, with TRBD1 matching 7 bases. The CDR3 has 16 amino acids. V lost 5 bases, J lost 4 bases, and 8 bases stayed unmatched. In germline, CDR1 is MNHEY, CDR2 SMNVEV (reference sequence). Written as DNA, the CDR3 is TGTGCCAGCAGTCCCACCCTGACAGGGTATAATTCACCCCTCCACTTT. Its protein is CASSPTLTGYNSPLHF.

This clonotype was seen at least ten times. J is TRBJ1-1 and V is TRBV5-1; maybe TRBD1 (5 bases). There are 15 residues in the CDR3. The germline gives CDR1 SGHRS, CDR2 YFSETQ. Trimming stripped 4 bases from V and 1 base from J, with 14 bases between. The chain's CDR3 is CASSTGWGRNTEAFF. CDR3 coding DNA: TGCGCCAGCAGCACAGGATGGGGACGGAACACTGAAGCTTTCTTT.

The chain uses TRBV20-1 and TRBJ2-3; 8 bases map to TRBD2. Trimming took 4 bases from V and 4 from J; bases not matched to a gene: 13. This CDR3 is 16 amino acids long. Germline CDR1 and CDR2: DFQATT and SNEGSKA (reference sequence). The CDR3 region is CSANTGAGGKADTQYF. The CDR3 nucleotides read TGCAGTGCTAACACCGGGGCGGGGGGCAAGGCAGATACGCAGTATTTT.

This clonotype showed up many times. CDR3 nucleotide sequence: TGTGCCAGCAGTGAAGGGAGACTAGCGGGCCTTAAAGAGACCCAGTACTTC. This gives the protein CASSEGRLAGLKETQYF. The chain has TRBV2 and TRBJ2-5; 10 nucleotides line up with TRBD2. This CDR3 comprises 17 residues. With 1 base clipped from V and 3 bases from J, the junction kept 8 bases outside the gene matches. The germline V gene encodes CDR1 SNHLY and CDR2 FYNNEI.

The V and J genes are TRBV27 and TRBJ2-7; either TRBD1 or TRBD2 may supply D (5 bases each). CDR3 length equals 14 residues. The germline V gene has CDR1 MNHEY and CDR2 SMNVEV (reference sequence). Between the trimmed V and J ends, which lost 6 bases and 2 bases, there was a span of 14 bases. CDR3 in amino acids: CASSLRVGAYEQYF. The CDR3 region has the DNA TGTGCCAGCAGCCTCAGGGTCGGGGCCTACGAGCAGTACTTC.

This clonotype was recorded at least ten times. J is TRBJ1-1 and V is TRBV20-1; the D is unclear. The length of the CDR3 is 15 residues. V lost 3 bases and J lost 7, with 21 bases in between. Germline V gives CDR1 DFQATT, CDR2 SNEGSKA (reference sequence). This chain's CDR3 is CSASDPRLTKNEAFF. The CDR3 DNA follows: TGCAGTGCTAGCGATCCCCGTTTGACAAAAAATGAAGCTTTCTTT.

This clonotype was seen many times. The V gene is TRBV24-1, the J gene TRBJ2-2, with a possible D match to TRBD1 (6 bases). The V and J ends lost 4 bases and 4 bases respectively, with 15 bases between them. CDR1 KGHDR and CDR2 SFDVKD come from the germline V gene. The CDR3 loop spans 16 amino acids. The CDR3 coding sequence is TGTGCCACCAGTGACCCAAACAGGGAAGCCACCGGGGAGCTGTTTTTT. Protein: CATSDPNREATGELFF.

The table lists this clonotype with many counts. This chain joins TRBV11-2 and TRBJ2-4; D remains ambiguous. CDR1 is SGHAT and CDR2 is FQNNGV in the germline V gene. The V end was cut by 0 bases, the J end by 0 bases, with 9 bases between. This CDR3 contains 16 residues. The CDR3 loop reads CASSLDHQPAKNIQYF. The DNA of the CDR3 is TGTGCCAGCAGCTTAGATCATCAGCCAGCCAAAAACATTCAGTACTTC.

This clonotype was found many times. The rearrangement uses TRBV2 and TRBJ1-2; no clear D gene. Trimming took 3 bases from V and 6 from J, leaving 11 bases between them. This CDR3 is 13 amino acids long. Germline CDR1 is SNHLY and CDR2 is FYNNEI. This CDR3 is CASSDGQAHGYTF. DNA for the CDR3: TGTGCCAGCAGTGATGGCCAGGCCCATGGCTACACCTTC.

At least ten counts were recorded for this clonotype. The chain is built from TRBV30 and TRBJ1-2; unclear D gene. Germline assignment: CDR1 GTSNPN and CDR2 SVGIG (reference sequence). The CDR3 has 15 amino acids. V was cut by 4 bases and J by 0 bases, with 15 bases left in between. The CDR3 region has the DNA TGTGCCTGGACGGCGACCCTTGTAGCTAACTATGGCTACACCTTC. It yields the protein CAWTATLVANYGYTF.

This clonotype was observed a handful of times. CDR3 in amino acids: CASSGPGGGYYEQYF. CDR3 DNA sequence: TGTGCCAGCAGTGGGCCCGGAGGGGGGTACTACGAGCAGTACTTC. The chain carries TRBV28 and TRBJ2-7; D could derive from TRBD1 or TRBD2 (6 bases each). In germline, CDR1 is MDHEN, CDR2 SYDVKM. Between the trimmed V and J ends, which lost 5 bases and 3 bases, there was a span of 17 bases. The CDR3 contains 15 residues.

This clonotype showed up many times. The V gene is TRBV11-3, the J gene TRBJ2-1; 8 nucleotides agree with TRBD1. The V gene end was trimmed by 5 bases and the J gene end by 8 bases; junction bases not matched to a gene: 5. The CDR3 covers 13 residues. The germline gives CDR1 SGHNT, CDR2 YENEEA. The CDR3 region is CASSLQGADEQFF. In DNA form, the CDR3 reads TGTGCCAGCAGCCTTCAGGGGGCGGATGAGCAGTTCTTC.

Many counts were recorded for this clonotype. The V call is TRBV3-1, the J call TRBJ2-1; possibly TRBD2 for D (5 bases). Germline V lookup: CDR1 LGHDT, CDR2 YNNKEL (reference sequence). The length of the CDR3 is 12 residues. V was pared by 4 bases and J by 7 bases, with 8 bases between. CDR3 bases: TGTGCCAGCAGCCCACCGGGGAATGAGCAGTTCTTC. This translates into CASSPPGNEQFF.

This clonotype was seen more than once but under ten times. One end of the junction fails to match germline, which may point to a read error. V gene TRBV11-2 combines with J gene TRBJ2-2; D possibly corresponds to TRBD1 (6 bases). The CDR3 is made up of 17 amino acids. Germline assignment: CDR1 SGHAT and CDR2 FQNNGV. The CDR3 reads CVSSPRGGPPNTGELFF. The CDR3 nucleotides are TGTGTCAGCAGCCCCCGTGGGGGCCCCCCGAACACCGGGGAGCTGTTTTTT.

This clonotype was detected ten times or more. The rearrangement uses TRBV6-5 and TRBJ1-2; 7 bases align to TRBD1. Germline V gives CDR1 MNHEY, CDR2 SVGAGI. V shed 0 bases and J 4 bases; nucleotides not matched to a gene: 5. The CDR3 sequence is 15 residues long. CDR3 nucleotides: TGTGCCAGCAGTTACTCAGAAGGGACAGTCTATGGCTACACCTTC. As protein: CASSYSEGTVYGYTF.

In this sample, this clonotype turned up many times. This chain uses TRBV5-1 with TRBJ1-1, with D unclear. This CDR3 comprises 15 residues. The V gene lost 0 bases and the J gene lost 4 bases, with 13 bases spanning the gap. The germline gives CDR1 SGHRS, CDR2 YFSETQ. The CDR3 loop is CASSLDSGVGTEAFF. The CDR3 DNA sequence: TGCGCCAGCAGCTTGGATTCCGGAGTAGGCACTGAAGCTTTCTTT.

Comment on this clonotype: This could be a read error, since a much larger clone is one nucleotide away. The V call is TRBV6-1, the J call TRBJ2-7, with D perhaps matching TRBD1 (8 bases). Germline CDR1 reads MNHNS; CDR2 reads SASEGT. The CDR3 extends over 16 amino acids. The CDR3 loop reads CASRDTWTGRAYEEYF. CDR3 bases: TGTGCCAGCAGGGATACCTGGACAGGGAGGGCCTACGAGGAGTACTTC.